This TCR beta chain is drawn from a study of T cell changes during pregnancy in multiple sclerosis (dated by TCRdb to between 2019 and 2020). In terms of the full investigation: Changes in the T cell repertoire over the course of pregnancy were examined in this study in women with multiple sclerosis.

From the germline V gene, CDR1 is MNHEY and CDR2 is SVGAGI. A distance of 4 bases separates the germline ends of V and J, which lose 7 bases and 0 bases respectively. The CDR3 numbers 13 residues from cysteine through phenylalanine. The sequence is cut down to CDR3 DNA, 39 bases in frame from base 1. The library was built by means of the immunoSEQ multiplex PCR assay. TCRdb retrieved this table from immuneACCESS and kept in-frame rearrangements only. Not all clones are present; in checked studies, unresolved V genes account for under half, and no reason is known for the remainder. The sample yields 91,000 or so clones; around 92% were counted once. About 2% of the sample lies in the top ten. This clone was picked up one time. Its target antigen remains unknown. No base quality information exists; no much larger clone differs at one position.

The sequence was collected from a female donor with multiple sclerosis, enrolled in a pregnancy study. The chain was built from TRBV6-5 and TRBJ2-6; there is no confident call for the D gene. The starting material was peripheral blood, obtained after pregnancy. The CDR3 here reads CASTNSGANVLTF. The DNA sequence is as follows: TGTGCCAGCACTAACTCTGGGGCCAACGTCCTGACTTTC.